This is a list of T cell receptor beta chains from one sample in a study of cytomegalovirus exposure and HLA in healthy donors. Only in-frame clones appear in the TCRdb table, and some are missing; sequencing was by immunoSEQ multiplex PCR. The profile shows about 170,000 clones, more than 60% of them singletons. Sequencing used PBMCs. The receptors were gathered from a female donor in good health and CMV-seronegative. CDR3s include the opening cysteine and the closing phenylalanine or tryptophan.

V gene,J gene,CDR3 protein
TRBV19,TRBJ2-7,CASSIGAGGSYEQYF
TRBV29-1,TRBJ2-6,CSASGASGANVLTF
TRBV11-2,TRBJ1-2,CASSEVRGTGANYGYTF
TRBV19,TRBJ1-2,CASSTDERDRDNYGYTF
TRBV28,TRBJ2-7,CASSLSNYEQYF
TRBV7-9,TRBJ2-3,CASSLEGLTDTQYF
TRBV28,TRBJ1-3,CASSFPLAGNSGNTIYF
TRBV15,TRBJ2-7,CATSRDSGSSYEQYF
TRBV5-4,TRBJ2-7,CASSLRGLELTQYF
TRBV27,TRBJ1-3,CASSLGGAGNTIYF
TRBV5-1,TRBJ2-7,CASTGRQGKGYEQYF
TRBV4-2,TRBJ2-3,CASSQGTSGGTDTQYF
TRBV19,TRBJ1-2,CASSIAPRGEGYTF
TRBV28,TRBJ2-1,CASSRVGSYNEQFF
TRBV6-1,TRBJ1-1,CASSEPGGWAEAFF
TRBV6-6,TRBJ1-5,CASSGTGVRDQPQHF
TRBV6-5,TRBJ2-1,CASSYSRGTRNEQFF
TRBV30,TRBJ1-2,CAWSGSGGYGYTF
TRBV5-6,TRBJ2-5,CASSLWRQGYETQYF
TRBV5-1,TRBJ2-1,CASSLVRGTVYNEQFF
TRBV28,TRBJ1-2,CASNYANGYTF
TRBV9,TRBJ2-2,CASSFGTGATGELFF
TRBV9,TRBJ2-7,CASSVVPGSSYEQYF
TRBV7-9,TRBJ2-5,CASSLVLAQQETQYF
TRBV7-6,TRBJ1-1,CASSHAGNTEAFF
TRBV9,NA,CASSPRQGTYEQYF
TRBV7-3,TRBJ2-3,CASSFGLEGTQYF
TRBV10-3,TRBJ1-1,CASLRTETNTEAFF
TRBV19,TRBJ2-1,CASIPVTGDGNEQFF
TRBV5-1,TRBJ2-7,CASSGASDEQYF
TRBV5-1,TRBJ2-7,CASSYLQGTDHEQYF
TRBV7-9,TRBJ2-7,CASSPRRDEQYF
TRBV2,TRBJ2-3,CASDRQGTSTDTQYF
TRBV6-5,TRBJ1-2,CASSSNDRVYGYTF
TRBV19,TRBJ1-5,CATSGNWNQPQHF
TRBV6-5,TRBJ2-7,CASSLLYEQYF
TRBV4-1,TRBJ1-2,CASSHPGQLYGYTF
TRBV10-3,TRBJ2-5,CAISESGGETQYF
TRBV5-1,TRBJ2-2,CASSSGQNTGELFF
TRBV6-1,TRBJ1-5,CASSDGNLDQPQHF
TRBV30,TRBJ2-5,CAWSRGGGTQETQYF
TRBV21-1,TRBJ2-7,CASSWGTLGVAYEQYF
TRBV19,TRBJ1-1,CASSPRQGLNTEAFF
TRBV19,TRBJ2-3,CASTSTNPLGDTQYF
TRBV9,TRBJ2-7,CASSVSGSVSEQYF
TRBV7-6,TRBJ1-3,CASSLYMDRLSSGNTIYF
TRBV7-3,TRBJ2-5,CASSLIRGTETQYF
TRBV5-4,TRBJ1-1,CASSLTVMNTEAFF
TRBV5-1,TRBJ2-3,CASKAGGLADTQYF
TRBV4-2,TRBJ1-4,CASSQQGGNEKLFF